This T cell receptor (beta chain) was identified during a study of T cells after yellow fever vaccination. Study summary: Fractions of low cell number were prepared using SMART-Seq v4 Ultra Low Input. Study-level points and caveats: Reappearing after the booster were most of the clones from primary vaccination (about 96% CD4, about 87% CD8).

TCRdb passed the 5' RACE reads through MiXCR, listing each CDR3 protein once. The repertoire holds some 560,000 distinct CDR3 sequences, with 15% to 20% as singletons. The germline CDR1 and CDR2 sequences are SGHTS and YDEGEE. The CDR3 runs to 15 residues. Trimming took 0 bases from V and 9 from J, leaving 16 bases between them. This clonotype was detected only a few times. Its antigen is not identified. The TCR sequence derives from a man aged 25-45 years who received the YFV17D yellow fever vaccine. The chain couples TRBV5-8 to TRBJ1-5; D is uncertain. The material was PBMCs, obtained 15 days after the yellow fever booster vaccination. CDR3 bases: TGTGCCAGCAGCTTGGCAAGGGTCAGCCAATGGCCCCAGCATTTT. It yields the protein CASSLARVSQWPQHF.